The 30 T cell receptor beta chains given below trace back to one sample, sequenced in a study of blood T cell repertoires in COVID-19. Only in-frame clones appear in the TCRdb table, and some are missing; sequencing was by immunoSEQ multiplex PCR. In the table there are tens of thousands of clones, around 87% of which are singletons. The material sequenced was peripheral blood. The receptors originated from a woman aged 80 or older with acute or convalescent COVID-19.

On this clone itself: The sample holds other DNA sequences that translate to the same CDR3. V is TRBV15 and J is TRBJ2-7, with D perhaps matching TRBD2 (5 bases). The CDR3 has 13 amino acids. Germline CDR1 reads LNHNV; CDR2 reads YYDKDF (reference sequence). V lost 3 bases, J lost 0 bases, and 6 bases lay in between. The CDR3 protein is CATSRGSSYEQYF. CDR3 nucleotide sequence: TGTGCCACCAGCAGGGGGAGCTCCTACGAGCAGTACTTC.

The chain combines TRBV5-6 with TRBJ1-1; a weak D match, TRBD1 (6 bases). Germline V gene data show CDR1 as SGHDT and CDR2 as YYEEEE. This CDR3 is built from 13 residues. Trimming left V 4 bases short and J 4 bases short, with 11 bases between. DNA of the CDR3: TGTGCCAGCAGCCGCAGGACAGCCACTGAAGCTTTCTTT. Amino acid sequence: CASSRRTATEAFF.

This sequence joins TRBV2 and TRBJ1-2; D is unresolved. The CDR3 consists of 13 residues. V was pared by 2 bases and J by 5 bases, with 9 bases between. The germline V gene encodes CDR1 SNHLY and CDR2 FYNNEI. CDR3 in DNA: TGTGCCAGCAGTGAATTGGGCCAGTATGGCTACACCTTC. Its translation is CASSELGQYGYTF.

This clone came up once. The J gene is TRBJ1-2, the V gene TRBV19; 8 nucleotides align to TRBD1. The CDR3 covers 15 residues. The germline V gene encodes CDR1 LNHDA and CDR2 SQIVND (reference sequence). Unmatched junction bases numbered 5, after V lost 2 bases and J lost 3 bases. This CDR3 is CASSIPGQDYYGYTF. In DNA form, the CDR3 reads TGTGCCAGTAGTATACCGGGACAGGACTACTATGGCTACACCTTC. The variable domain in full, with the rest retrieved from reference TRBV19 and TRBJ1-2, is DGGITQSPKYLFRKEGQNVTLSCEQNLNHDAMYWYRQDPGQGLRLIYYSQIVNDFQKGDIAEGYSVSREKKESFPLTVTSAQKNPTAFYLCASSIPGQDYYGYTFGSGTRLTVV.

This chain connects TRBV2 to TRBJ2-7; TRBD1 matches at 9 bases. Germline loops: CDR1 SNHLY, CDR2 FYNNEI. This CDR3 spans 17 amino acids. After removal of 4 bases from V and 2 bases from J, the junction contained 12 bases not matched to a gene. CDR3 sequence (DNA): TGTGCCAGCAGTGCAGCCCCGGGACAGGGAAGGGCCTACGAGCAGTACTTC. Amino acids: CASSAAPGQGRAYEQYF.

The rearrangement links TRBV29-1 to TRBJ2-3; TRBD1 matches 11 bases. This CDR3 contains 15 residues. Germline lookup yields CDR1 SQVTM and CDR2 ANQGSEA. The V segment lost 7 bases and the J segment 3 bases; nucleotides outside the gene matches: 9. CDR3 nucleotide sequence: TGCAGCGCCGGAACCGGACAGGGGGCGACAGATACGCAGTATTTT. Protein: CSAGTGQGATDTQYF.

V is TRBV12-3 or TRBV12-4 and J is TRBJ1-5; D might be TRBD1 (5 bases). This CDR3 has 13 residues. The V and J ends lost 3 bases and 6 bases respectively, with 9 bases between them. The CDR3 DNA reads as TGTGCCAGCAGTTTCGGGGGGGGTCAGCCCCAGCATTTT. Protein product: CASSFGGGQPQHF.

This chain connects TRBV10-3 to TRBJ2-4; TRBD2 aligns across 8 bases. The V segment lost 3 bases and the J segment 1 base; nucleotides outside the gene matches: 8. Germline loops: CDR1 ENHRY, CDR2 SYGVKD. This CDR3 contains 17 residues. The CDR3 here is CAISDGLAGGAKNIQYF. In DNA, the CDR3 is TGTGCCATCAGTGATGGACTAGCCGGGGGGGCCAAAAACATTCAGTACTTC.

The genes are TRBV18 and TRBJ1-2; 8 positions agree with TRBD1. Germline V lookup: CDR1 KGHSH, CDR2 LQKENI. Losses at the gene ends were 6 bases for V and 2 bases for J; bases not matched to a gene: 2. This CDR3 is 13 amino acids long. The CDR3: CASSQGANYGYTF. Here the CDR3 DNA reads TGTGCCAGCTCGCAGGGGGCGAACTATGGCTACACCTTC.

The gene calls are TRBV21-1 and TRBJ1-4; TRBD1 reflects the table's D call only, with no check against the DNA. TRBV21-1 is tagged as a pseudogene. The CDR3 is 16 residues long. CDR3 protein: CATLTGIDATNEKLFF. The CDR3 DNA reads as TGTGCCACCTTGACAGGGATTGATGCAACTAATGAAAAACTGTTTTTT.

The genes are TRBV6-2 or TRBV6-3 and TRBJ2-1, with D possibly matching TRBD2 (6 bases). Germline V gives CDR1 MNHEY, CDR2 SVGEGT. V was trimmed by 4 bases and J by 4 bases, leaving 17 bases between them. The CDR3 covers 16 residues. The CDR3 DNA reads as TGTGCCAGCAGTTCCCGGGGCGGGGTATCTTACAATGAGCAGTTCTTC. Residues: CASSSRGGVSYNEQFF.

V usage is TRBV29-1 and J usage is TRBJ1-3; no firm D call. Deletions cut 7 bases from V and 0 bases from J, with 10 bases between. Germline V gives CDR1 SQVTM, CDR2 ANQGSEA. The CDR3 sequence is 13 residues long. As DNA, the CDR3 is TGCAGCGCTGTAGGGAGCTCTGGAAACACCATATATTTT. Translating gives CSAVGSSGNTIYF.

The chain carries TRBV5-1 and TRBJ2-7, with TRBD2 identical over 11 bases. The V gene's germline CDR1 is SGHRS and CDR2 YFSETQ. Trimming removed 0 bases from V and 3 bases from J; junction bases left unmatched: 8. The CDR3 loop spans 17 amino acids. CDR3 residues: CASSLAGLTSGGYEQYF. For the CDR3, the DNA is TGCGCCAGCAGCTTGGCGGGACTAACTAGCGGGGGCTACGAGCAGTACTTC. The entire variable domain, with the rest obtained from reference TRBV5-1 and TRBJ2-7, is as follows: KAGVTQTPRYLIKTRGQQVTLSCSPISGHRSVSWYQQTPGQGLQFLFEYFSETQRNKGNFPGRFSGRQFSNSRSEMNVSTLELGDSALYLCASSLAGLTSGGYEQYFGPGTRLTVT.

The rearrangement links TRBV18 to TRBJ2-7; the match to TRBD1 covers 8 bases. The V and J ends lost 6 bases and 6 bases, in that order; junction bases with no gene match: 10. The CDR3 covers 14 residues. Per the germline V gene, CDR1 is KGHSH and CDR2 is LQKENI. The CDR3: CASSPDREEGEQYF. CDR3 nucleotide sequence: TGTGCCAGCTCGCCGGACAGGGAGGAGGGCGAGCAGTACTTC.

The CDR3 loop is CASSHVRAVGNTIYF. Written as DNA, the CDR3 is TGCGCCAGCAGCCATGTCAGGGCAGTCGGAAACACCATATATTTT. This chain uses TRBV4-3 with TRBJ1-3; possible D gene TRBD1, 5 bases. Trimming cost V 3 bases and J 4 bases, with 13 bases left between them. The CDR3 extends over 15 amino acids. The germline V gene has CDR1 LGHNA and CDR2 YSLEER.

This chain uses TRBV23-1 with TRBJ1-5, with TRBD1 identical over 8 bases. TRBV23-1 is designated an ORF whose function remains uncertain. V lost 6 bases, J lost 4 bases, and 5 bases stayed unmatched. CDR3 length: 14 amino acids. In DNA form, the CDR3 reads TGCGCCAGCAGCCCCTGGGACAGGAATCAGCCCCAGCATTTT. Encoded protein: CASSPWDRNQPQHF.

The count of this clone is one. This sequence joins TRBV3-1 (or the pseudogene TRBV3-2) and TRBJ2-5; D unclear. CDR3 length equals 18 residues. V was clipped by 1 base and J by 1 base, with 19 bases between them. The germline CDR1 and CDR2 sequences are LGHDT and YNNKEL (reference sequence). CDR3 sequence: CASSQGVRPGPPQETQYF. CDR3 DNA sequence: TGTGCCAGCAGCCAAGGGGTTCGGCCAGGCCCTCCCCAAGAGACCCAGTACTTC.

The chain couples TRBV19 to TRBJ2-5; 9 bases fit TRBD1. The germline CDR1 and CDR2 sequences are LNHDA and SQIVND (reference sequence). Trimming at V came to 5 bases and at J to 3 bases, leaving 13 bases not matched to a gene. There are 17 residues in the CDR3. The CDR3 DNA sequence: TGTGCCAGTAGTTTATCCGGGACAGGGAGAGGTGAAGAGACCCAGTACTTC. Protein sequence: CASSLSGTGRGEETQYF.

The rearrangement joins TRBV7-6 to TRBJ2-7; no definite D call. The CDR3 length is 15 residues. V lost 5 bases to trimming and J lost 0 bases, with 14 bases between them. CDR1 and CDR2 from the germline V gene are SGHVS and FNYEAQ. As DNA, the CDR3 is TGTGCCAGCAGCCCTCAGGTAATGAGCTCCTACGAGCAGTACTTC. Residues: CASSPQVMSSYEQYF.

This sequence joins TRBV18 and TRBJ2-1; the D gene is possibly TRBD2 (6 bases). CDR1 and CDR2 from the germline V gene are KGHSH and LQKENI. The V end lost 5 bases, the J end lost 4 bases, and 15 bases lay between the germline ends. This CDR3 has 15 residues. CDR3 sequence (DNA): TGTGCCAGCTCAGAACAAGCGGGTGGGTACAATGAGCAGTTCTTC. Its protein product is CASSEQAGGYNEQFF.

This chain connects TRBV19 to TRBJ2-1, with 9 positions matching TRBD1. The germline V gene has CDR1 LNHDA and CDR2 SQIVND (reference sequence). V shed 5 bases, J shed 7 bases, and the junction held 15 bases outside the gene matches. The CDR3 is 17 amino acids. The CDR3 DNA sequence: TGTGCCAGTAGTTTCCTTCTTCCGGGACAGGGTAGGAATGAGCAGTTCTTC. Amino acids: CASSFLLPGQGRNEQFF.

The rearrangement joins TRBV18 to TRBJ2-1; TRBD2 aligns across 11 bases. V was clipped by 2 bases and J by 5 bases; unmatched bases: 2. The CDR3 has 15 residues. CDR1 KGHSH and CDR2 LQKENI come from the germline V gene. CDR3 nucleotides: TGTGCCAGCTCACCAGGGGGACTAGCGGACAATGAGCAGTTCTTC. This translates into CASSPGGLADNEQFF.

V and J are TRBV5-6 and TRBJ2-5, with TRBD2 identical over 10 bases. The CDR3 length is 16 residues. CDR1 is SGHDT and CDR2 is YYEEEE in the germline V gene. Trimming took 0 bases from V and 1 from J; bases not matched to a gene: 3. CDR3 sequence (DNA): TGTGCCAGCAGCTTGGTTAGCGGGGGGCCCCAAGAGACCCAGTACTTC. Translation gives CASSLVSGGPQETQYF.

The CDR3 DNA reads TGTGCCAGCAGCCGCGCCGGGACAGGGGGCACTGAAGCTTTCTTT. Amino acid sequence: CASSRAGTGGTEAFF. This rearrangement joins TRBV6-5 to TRBJ1-1; TRBD1 matches 11 bases. The length of the CDR3 is 15 residues. The V and J ends lost 6 bases and 4 bases, in that order; junction bases with no gene match: 7. The germline V gene encodes CDR1 MNHEY and CDR2 SVGAGI.

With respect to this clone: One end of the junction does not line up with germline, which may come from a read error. For the CDR3, the DNA is TGTGCCAGCCTAGAACGGTCCGCTAAGTATGGCTACACCTTC. Its protein is CASLERSAKYGYTF. The chain combines TRBV5-6 with TRBJ1-2, with D uncertain. There are 14 residues in the CDR3. CDR1 SGHDT and CDR2 YYEEEE come from the germline V gene. Drawing the rest from reference TRBV5-6 and TRBJ1-2, the complete variable domain is DAGVTQSPTHLIKTRGQQVTLRCSPKSGHDTVSWYQQALGQGPQFIFQYYEEEERQRGNFPDRFSGHQFPNYSSELNVNALLLGDSALYLCASLERSAKYGYTFGSGTRLTVV.

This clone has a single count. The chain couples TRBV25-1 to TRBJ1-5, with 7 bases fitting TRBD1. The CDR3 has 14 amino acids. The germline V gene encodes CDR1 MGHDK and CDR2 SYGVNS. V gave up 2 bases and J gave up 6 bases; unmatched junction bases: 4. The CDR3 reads CASSEGGGGQPQHF. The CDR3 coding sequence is TGTGCCAGCAGTGAAGGAGGGGGCGGTCAGCCCCAGCATTTT.

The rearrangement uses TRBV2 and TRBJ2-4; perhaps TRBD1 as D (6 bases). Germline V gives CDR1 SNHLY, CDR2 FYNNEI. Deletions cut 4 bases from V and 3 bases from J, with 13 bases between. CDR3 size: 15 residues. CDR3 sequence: CASSGRTADKNIQYF. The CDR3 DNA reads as TGTGCCAGCAGTGGGAGGACAGCCGACAAAAACATTCAGTACTTC.

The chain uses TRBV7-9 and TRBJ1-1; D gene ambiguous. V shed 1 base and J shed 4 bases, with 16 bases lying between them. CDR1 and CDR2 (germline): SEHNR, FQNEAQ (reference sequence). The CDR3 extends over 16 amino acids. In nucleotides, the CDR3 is TGTGCCAGCAGCTTAGTGCGGGATCCCCCGGTCACTGAAGCTTTCTTT. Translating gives CASSLVRDPPVTEAFF.

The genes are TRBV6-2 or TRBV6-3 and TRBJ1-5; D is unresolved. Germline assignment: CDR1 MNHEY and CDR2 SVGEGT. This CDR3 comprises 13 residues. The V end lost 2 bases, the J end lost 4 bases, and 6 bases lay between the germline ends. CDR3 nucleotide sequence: TGTGCCAGCAGTTACAATCTAAATCAGCCCCAGCATTTT. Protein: CASSYNLNQPQHF.

The CDR3 DNA is TGCAGCGTTCGTGGTTACAGGGGCGGATTCGGTGAAGCTTTCTTT. It codes for CSVRGYRGGFGEAFF. V usage is TRBV29-1 and J usage is TRBJ1-1, with TRBD1 matching over 7 bases. Per the germline V gene, CDR1 is SQVTM and CDR2 is ANQGSEA. The CDR3 extends over 15 amino acids. The ends lost 5 bases at V and 7 bases at J; junction bases unmatched: 16.